This T cell receptor (beta chain) was recovered during a study of identical twins. Germline V gene sequence: CDR1 LNHDA, CDR2 SQIVND (reference sequence). The germline V and J ends were trimmed by 4 bases and 1 base, with 7 bases remaining between them. The CDR3 sequence is 13 residues long. TCRdb reprocessed the 5' RACE reads with MiXCR, giving one entry per CDR3 protein. The profile shows 510,000 or so distinct CDR3 sequences, about 16% of them singletons. These data also formed part of another study, on yellow fever vaccine responses in identical twins.

Sequences were obtained from CD4+ T cells sorted from blood. The rearrangement joins TRBV19 to TRBJ1-1; D gene unclear. The TCR sequence derives from a woman in her late teens or twenties in good health. The CDR3 reads CASSSVGNTEAFF. CDR3 nucleotide sequence: TGTGCCAGTAGTAGCGTGGGGAACACTGAAGCTTTCTTT. Full variable domain (missing parts from reference TRBV19 and TRBJ1-1): DGGITQSPKYLFRKEGQNVTLSCEQNLNHDAMYWYRQDPGQGLRLIYYSQIVNDFQKGDIAEGYSVSREKKESFPLTVTSAQKNPTAFYLCASSSVGNTEAFFGQGTRLTVV.